This section outlines one TCR beta chain sequence together with its context. CDR3 size: 15 residues. V trimming: 4 bases; J trimming: 1 base; junction bases outside the gene matches: 3. CDR1 is SGHRS, CDR2 YFSETQ, per germline. The RNA, about 0.45 to 1 ug, was put through reverse transcription using random hexamers. MiXCR was run by TCRdb on the immunoSEQ multiplex PCR reads, yielding one entry per CDR3 protein. The sample has about 130,000 distinct CDR3 sequences; about 95% are singletons. The data were taken from a study of CD8 T cells in Susac syndrome. The receptor's source is a human donor in good health. The chain has TRBV5-1 and TRBJ2-1; 9 positions agree with TRBD2. The sample taken for sequencing was CD4+ T cells from PBMCs. The CDR3 loop is CASSETSGSYNEQFF. Here the CDR3 DNA reads TGCGCCAGCAGCGAGACTAGCGGATCCTACAATGAGCAGTTCTTC.